This T cell receptor beta chain was sequenced for a study of PD-1 blockade in classical Hodgkin lymphoma. Germline V CDR1 and CDR2: MNHEY, SVGAGI. The V gene end was trimmed by 8 bases and the J gene end by 5 bases; junction bases not matched to a gene: 5. The CDR3 sequence is 14 residues long. The patients all showed relapse after autologous stem cell transplantation, while their brentuximab vedotin exposure varied. The data were produced by immunoSEQ multiplex PCR, yet TCRdb's version contains in-frame clones alone and is incomplete. The table includes 25,000 to 30,000 clones, roughly four fifths detected once.

The receptor was derived from a human donor with classical Hodgkin lymphoma. The V gene is TRBV6-5, the J gene TRBJ2-1; TRBD2 matches at 11 bases. Sequencing was performed on peripheral blood mononuclear cells (PBMCs), taken before the second cycle of nivolumab. CDR3 nucleotides: TGTGCCAGCTCTCGGGGACTAGCGGACAATGAGCAGTTCTTC. This gives the protein CASSRGLADNEQFF.